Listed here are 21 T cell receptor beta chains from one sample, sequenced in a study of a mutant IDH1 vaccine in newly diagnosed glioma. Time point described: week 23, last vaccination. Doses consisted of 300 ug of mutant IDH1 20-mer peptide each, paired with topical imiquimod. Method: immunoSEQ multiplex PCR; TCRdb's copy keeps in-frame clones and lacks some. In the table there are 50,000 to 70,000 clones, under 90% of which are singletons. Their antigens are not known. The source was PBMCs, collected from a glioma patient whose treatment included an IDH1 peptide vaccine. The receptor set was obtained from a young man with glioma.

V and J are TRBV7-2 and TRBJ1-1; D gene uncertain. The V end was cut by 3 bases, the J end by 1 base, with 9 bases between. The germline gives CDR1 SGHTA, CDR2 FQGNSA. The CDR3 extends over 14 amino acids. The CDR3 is CASSFRGPNTEAFF. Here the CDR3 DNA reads TGTGCCAGCAGCTTCCGAGGACCGAACACTGAAGCTTTCTTT.

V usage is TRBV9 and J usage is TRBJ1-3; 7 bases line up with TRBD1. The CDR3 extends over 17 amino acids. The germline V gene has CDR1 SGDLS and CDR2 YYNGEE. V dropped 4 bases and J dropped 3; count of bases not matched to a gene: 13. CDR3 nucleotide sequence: TGTGCCAGCAGCCCTTACCGCCAGGGGGACCTTGGAAACACCATATATTTT. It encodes CASSPYRQGDLGNTIYF.

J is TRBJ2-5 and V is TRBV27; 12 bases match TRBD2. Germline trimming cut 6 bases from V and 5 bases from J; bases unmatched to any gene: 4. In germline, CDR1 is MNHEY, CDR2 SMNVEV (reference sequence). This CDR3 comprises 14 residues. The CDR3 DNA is TGTGCCAGCAGCCGACTAGCGGGGGCGGAGACCCAGTACTTC. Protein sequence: CASSRLAGAETQYF.

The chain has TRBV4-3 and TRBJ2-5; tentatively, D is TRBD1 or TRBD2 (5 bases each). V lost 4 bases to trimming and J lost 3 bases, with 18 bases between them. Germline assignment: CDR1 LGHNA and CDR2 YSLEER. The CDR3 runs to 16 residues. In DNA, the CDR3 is TGCGCCAGCAGCCTCAGCTTTGGGAGAGGGGAAGAGACCCAGTACTTC. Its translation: CASSLSFGRGEETQYF.

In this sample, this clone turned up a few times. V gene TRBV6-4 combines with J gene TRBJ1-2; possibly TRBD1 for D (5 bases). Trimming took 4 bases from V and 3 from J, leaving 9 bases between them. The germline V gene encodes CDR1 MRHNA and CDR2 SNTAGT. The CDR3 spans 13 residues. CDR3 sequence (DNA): TGTGCCAGCAGTGCGCAGGGACACTATGGCTACACCTTC. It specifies CASSAQGHYGYTF.

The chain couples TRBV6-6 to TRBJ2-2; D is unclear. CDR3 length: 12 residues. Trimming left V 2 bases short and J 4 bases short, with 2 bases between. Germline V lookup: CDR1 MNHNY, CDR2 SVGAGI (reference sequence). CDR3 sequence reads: CASSYLTGELFF. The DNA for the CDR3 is TGTGCCAGCAGTTACCTCACCGGGGAGCTGTTTTTT.

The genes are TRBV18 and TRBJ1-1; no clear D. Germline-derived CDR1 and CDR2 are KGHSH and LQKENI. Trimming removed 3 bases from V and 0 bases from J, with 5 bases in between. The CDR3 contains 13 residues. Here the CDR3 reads CASSPTLNTEAFF. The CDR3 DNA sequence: TGTGCCAGCTCACCTACCCTGAACACTGAAGCTTTCTTT.

The CDR3 nucleotides read TGTGCCAGCAGTTTATCCGGACAGGTAACAAAGCAGCCCCAGCATTTT. It encodes CASSLSGQVTKQPQHF. The rearrangement uses TRBV27 and TRBJ1-5; TRBD1 matches at 7 bases. Per the germline V gene, CDR1 is MNHEY and CDR2 is SMNVEV (reference sequence). The CDR3 has 16 residues. The V and J ends lost 0 bases and 7 bases, in that order; junction bases with no gene match: 9.

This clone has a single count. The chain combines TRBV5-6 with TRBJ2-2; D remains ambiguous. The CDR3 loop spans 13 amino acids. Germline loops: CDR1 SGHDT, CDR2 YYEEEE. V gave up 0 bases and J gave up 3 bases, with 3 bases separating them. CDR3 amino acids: CASSLGYTGELFF. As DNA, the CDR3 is TGTGCCAGCAGCTTGGGCTACACCGGGGAGCTGTTTTTT.

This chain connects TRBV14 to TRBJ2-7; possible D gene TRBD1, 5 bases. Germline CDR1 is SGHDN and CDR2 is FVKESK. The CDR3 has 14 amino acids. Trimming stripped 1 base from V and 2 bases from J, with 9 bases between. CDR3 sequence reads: CASSQVAGTYEQYF. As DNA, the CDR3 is TGTGCCAGCAGCCAAGTGGCAGGGACCTACGAGCAGTACTTC.

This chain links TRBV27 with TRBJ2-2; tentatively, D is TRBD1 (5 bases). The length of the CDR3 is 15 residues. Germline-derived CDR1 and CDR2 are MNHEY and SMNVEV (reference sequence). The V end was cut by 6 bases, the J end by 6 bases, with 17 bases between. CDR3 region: CASSERTRVAGELFF. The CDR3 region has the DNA TGTGCCAGCAGCGAAAGAACCAGGGTCGCCGGGGAGCTGTTTTTT.

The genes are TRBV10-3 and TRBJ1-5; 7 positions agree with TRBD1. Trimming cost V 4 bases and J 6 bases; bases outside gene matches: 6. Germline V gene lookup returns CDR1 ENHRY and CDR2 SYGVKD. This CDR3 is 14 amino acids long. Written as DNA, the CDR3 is TGTGCCATCAGTGCCCAGGGGGGCGGTCAGCCCCAGCATTTT. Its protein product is CAISAQGGGQPQHF.

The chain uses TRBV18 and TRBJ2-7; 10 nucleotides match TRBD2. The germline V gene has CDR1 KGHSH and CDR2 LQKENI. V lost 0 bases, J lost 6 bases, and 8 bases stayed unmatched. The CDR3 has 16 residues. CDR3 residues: CASSPPASGSLTEQYF. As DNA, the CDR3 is TGTGCCAGCTCACCACCGGCTAGCGGGAGCCTCACCGAGCAGTACTTC.

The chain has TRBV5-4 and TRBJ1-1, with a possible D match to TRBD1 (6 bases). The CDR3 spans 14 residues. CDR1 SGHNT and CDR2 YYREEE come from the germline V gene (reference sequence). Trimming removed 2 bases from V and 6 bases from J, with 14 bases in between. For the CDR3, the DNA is TGTGCCAGCAGCTTCCGGGGGGGCGCTTCTGAAGCTTTCTTT. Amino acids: CASSFRGGASEAFF.

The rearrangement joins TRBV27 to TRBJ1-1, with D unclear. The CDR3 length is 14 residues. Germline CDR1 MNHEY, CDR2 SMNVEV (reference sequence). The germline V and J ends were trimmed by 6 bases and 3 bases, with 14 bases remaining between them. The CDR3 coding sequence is TGTGCCAGCAGGAGCCCCTCAAGGTACACTGAAGCTTTCTTT. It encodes CASRSPSRYTEAFF.

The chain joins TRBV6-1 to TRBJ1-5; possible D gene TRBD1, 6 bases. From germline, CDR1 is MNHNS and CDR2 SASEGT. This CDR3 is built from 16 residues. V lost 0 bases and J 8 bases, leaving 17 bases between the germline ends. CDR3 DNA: TGTGCCAGCAGTGAAGCTTTAGGGACTAGGGGGGAGCCCCAGCATTTT. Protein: CASSEALGTRGEPQHF.

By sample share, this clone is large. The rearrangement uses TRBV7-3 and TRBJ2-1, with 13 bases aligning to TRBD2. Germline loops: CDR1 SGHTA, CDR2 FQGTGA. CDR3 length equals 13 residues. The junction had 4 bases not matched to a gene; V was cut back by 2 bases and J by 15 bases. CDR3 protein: CASSLGTSGIWFF. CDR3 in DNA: TGTGCCAGCAGCTTAGGGACTAGCGGGATCTGGTTCTTC.

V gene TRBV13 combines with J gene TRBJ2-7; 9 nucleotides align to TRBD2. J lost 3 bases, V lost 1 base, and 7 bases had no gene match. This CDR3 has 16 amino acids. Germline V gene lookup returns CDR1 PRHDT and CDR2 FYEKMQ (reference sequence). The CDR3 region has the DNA TGTGCCAGCAGCTTAGTCGGATTAGCGGGGGTCTACGAGCAGTACTTC. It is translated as CASSLVGLAGVYEQYF.

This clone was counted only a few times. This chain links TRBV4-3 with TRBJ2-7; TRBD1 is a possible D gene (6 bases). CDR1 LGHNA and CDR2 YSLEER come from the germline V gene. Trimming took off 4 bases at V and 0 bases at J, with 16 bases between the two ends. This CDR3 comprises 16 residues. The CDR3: CASSRRHGTPSYEQYF. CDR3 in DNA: TGCGCCAGCAGCCGCCGACACGGGACACCCTCCTACGAGCAGTACTTC.

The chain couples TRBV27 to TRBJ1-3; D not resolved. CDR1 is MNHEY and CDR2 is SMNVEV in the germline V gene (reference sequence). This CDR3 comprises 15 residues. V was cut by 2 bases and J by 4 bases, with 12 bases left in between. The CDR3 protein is CASSLAFGVGNTIYF. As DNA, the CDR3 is TGTGCCAGCAGTTTAGCTTTTGGGGTCGGAAACACCATATATTTT.

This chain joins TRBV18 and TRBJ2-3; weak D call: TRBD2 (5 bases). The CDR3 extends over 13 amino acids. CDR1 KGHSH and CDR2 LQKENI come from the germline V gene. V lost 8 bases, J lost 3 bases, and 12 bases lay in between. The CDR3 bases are TGTGCCAGCGAAGGCAAGCGGACAGATACGCAGTATTTT. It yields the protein CASEGKRTDTQYF.